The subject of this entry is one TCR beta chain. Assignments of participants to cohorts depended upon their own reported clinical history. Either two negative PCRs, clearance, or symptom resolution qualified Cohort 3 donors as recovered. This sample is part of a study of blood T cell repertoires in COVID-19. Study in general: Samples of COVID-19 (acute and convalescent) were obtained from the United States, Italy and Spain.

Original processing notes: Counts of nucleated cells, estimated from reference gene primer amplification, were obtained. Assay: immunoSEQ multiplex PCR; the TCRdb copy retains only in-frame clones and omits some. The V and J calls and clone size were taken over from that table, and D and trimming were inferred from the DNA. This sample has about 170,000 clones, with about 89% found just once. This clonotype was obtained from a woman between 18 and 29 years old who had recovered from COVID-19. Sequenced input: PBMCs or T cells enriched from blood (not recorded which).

CDR3 sequence reads: CASREAGGAKKLFF. CDR3 DNA sequence: TGCGCCAGCAGGGAGGCAGGGGGCGCGAAAAAACTGTTTTTT. This chain uses TRBV5-1 with TRBJ1-4; TRBD1 matches at 8 bases. Germline trimming cut 5 bases from V and 9 bases from J; bases unmatched to any gene: 9. CDR3 length equals 14 residues. Germline assignment: CDR1 SGHRS and CDR2 YFSETQ.